This T cell receptor beta chain was captured by sequencing in a study of T cell responses to AZD1222 COVID-19 vaccine. Overall study context: Both about-4-week and about-12-week second-dose recipients were combined.

Repertoires were generated with immunoSEQ multiplex PCR, while TCRdb's copy carries only in-frame clones and drops some. The repertoire includes under 150,000 clones, roughly 90% of them detected once, and approximately 8.4% sits in the top ten. On this clone: Its antigen is as yet unknown.

CDR1 and CDR2 from the germline V gene are SGHNT and YYREEE (reference sequence). V was clipped by 0 bases and J by 4 bases; unmatched bases: 8. This CDR3 has 16 residues. Whole-study findings and limits: Clonal diversity may have been underestimated in mostly white British donors.

This specimen was peripheral blood, taken on day 0 of AZD1222 vaccination. The rearrangement joins TRBV5-4 to TRBJ2-7; TRBD1 matches 9 bases. This clonotype originated in an adult in good health. The CDR3 nucleotides read TGTGCCAGCAGCTTGGGAGGACAGGGGACCTTTTACGAGCAGTACTTC. It codes for CASSLGGQGTFYEQYF.